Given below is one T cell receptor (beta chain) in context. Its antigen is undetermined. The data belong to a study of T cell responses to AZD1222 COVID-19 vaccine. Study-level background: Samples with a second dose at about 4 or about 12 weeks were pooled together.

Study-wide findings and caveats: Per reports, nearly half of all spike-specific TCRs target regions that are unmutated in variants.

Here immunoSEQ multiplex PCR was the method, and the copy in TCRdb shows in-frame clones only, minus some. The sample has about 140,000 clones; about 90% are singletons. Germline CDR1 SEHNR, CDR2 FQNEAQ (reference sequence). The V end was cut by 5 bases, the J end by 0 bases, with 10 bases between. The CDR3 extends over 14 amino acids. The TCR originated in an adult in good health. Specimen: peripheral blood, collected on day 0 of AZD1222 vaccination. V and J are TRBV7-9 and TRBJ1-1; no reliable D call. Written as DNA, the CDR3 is TGTGCCAGCAGCGGTATATCAATGAACACTGAAGCTTTCTTT. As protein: CASSGISMNTEAFF.